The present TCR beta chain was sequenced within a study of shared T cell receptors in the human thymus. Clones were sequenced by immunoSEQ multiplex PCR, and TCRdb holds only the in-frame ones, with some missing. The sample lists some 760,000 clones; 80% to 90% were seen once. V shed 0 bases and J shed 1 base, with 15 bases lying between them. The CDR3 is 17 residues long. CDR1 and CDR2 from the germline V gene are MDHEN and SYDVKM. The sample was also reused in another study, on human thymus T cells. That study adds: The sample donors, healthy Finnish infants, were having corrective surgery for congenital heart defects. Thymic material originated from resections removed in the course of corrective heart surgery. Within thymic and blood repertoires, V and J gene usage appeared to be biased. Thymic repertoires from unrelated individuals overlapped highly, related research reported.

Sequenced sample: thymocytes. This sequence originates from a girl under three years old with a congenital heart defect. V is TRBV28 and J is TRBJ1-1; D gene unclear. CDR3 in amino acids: CASSLCAPDFPNTEAFF. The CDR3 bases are TGTGCCAGCAGTTTATGTGCCCCAGACTTCCCGAACACTGAAGCTTTCTTT. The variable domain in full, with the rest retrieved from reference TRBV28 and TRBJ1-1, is DVKVTQSSRYLVKRTGEKVFLECVQDMDHENMFWYRQDPGLGLRLIYFSYDVKMKEKGDIPEGYSVSREKKERFSLILESASTNQTSMYLCASSLCAPDFPNTEAFFGQGTRLTVV.